This paragraph covers one T cell receptor beta chain sequence. Its antigen is still unknown. This entry belongs to a study of T cell responses to AZD1222 COVID-19 vaccine. This table comes from immunoSEQ multiplex PCR, and its TCRdb copy is limited to in-frame clones, with some not included. This sample has more than 150,000 clones, with around 92% found just once. Points from the study as a whole: Spike-wide vaccine-associated CD4 TCRs dominated at 160-218 and 743-854. Sampled repertoires all dated from after the peak T cell response. Mostly white British, mostly female donors; authors suggested clonal diversity may be underestimated.

V was clipped by 6 bases and J by 1 base, with 18 bases between them. Germline CDR1 reads LNHDA; CDR2 reads SQIVND (reference sequence). The CDR3 contains 16 residues. The chain is built from TRBV19 and TRBJ1-1, with D uncertain. This clonotype originated in an adult in good health. The sample consisted of peripheral blood, taken on day 0 of AZD1222 vaccination. CDR3 bases: TGTGCCAGTAGGAGGAACCCAAGTCTTGGGAACACTGAAGCTTTCTTT. It yields the protein CASRRNPSLGNTEAFF.